This T cell receptor beta chain was sequenced for a study of OX40 agonist ivuxolimab in advanced cancers. As for the study in general: Patients took ivuxolimab, an agonistic anti-OX40 (CD134) antibody. At approximately 83% male, the cohort had a mean age of 60 years, ranging from roughly 20 to 90.

The method was immunoSEQ multiplex PCR; TCRdb's version includes in-frame clones alone and lacks a portion of them. The table lists 25,000 to 35,000 clones, approximately 84% of them singletons, with roughly a sixth in the top ten. On this clone: A junction end diverges from the germline sequence, so it may reflect a read error.

The source of this sequence is an adult with an advanced solid tumor such as melanoma, head and neck, liver or kidney cancer. The sequences come from CD4+ or CD8+ T cells sorted from blood, collected in a trial of the OX40 agonist ivuxolimab.

CDR3 loop: CASSPGVAGAGEQYF. The CDR3 nucleotides read TGTGCCAGCAGTCCAGGGGTAGCGGGGGCAGGGGAGCAGTACTTC. This chain uses TRBV10-3 with TRBJ2-7; 9 bases are shared with TRBD2. The germline V gene encodes CDR1 ENHRY and CDR2 SYGVKD. This CDR3 has 15 amino acids.